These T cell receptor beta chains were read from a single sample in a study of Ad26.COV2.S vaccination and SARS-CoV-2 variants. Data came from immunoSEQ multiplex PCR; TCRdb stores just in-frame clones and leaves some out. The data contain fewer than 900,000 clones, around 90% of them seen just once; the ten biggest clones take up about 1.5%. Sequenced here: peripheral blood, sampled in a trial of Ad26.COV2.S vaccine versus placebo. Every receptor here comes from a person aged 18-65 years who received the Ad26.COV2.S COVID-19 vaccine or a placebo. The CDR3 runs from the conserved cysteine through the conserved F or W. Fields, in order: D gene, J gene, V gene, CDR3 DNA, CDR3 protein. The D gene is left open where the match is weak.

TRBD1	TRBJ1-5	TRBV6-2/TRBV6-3	TGTGCCAGCAGTTACCCGAAACACAGGGGCGGCAATCAGCCCCAGCATTTT	CASSYPKHRGGNQPQHF
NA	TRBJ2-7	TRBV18	TGTGCCAGCTCACAGTCGGAGAGCTCCTACGAGCAGTACTTC	CASSQSESSYEQYF
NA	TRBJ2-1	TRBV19	TGTGCCAGTAGTATTTTCCGGCAATCTGAGCAGTTCTTC	CASSIFRQSEQFF
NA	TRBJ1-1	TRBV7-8	TGTGCCAGCAGGCGAGTTAACACTGAAGCTTTCTTT	CASRRVNTEAFF
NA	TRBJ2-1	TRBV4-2	TGTGCCAGCAGCCAGGCCGCCGGGGGTTACAATGAGCAGTTCTTC	CASSQAAGGYNEQFF
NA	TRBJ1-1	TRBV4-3	TGCGCCAGCAGCCAAGATATGGGGGGACCGGACTCGGGAGCTTTCTTT	CASSQDMGGPDSGAFF
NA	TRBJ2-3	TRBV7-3	TGTGCCAGCAGCCCCGGGGGCACAGATACGCAGTATTTT	CASSPGGTDTQYF
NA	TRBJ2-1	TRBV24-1	TGTGCCACCAGTGACCTCGGTCCCCCCTTAGGTTCTTACAATGAGCAGTTCTTC	CATSDLGPPLGSYNEQFF
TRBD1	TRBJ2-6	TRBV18	TGTGCCAGCTCACTCCAACAGGGGTCTGGGGCCAACGTCCTGACTTTC	CASSLQQGSGANVLTF
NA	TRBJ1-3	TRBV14	TGTGCCAGCAGCCAAGCTGGAGACCGGACGGGGAGCTCTGGAAACACCATATATTTT	CASSQAGDRTGSSGNTIYF
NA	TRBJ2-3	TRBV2	TGTGCCAGCAAAGTTCAGGGGAGCACAGATACGCAGTATTTT	CASKVQGSTDTQYF
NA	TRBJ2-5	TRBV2	TGTGCCAGCAGTGAAAGAGGACTTAGGAGGGAGACCCAGTACTTC	CASSERGLRRETQYF
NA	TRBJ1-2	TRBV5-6	TGTGCCAGCAGCTTGGTAACTTTTCTCTATGGCTACACCTTC	CASSLVTFLYGYTF
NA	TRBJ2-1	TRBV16	TGTGCCAGCAGCCAGGCAGGACACAATGAGCAGTTCTTC	CASSQAGHNEQFF
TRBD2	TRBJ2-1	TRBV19	TGTGCCAGTAGTATAGGGCTAGCGGGGTACAATGAGCAGTTCTTC	CASSIGLAGYNEQFF
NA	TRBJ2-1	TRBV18	TGTGCCAGCTCACCAAACAGAGACAACGATGAGCAGTTCTTC	CASSPNRDNDEQFF
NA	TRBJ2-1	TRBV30	TGTGCCTGGAGTGTATCGGGAAATGAGCAGTTCTTC	CAWSVSGNEQFF
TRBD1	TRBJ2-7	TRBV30	TGTGCCTGGAGTGTAGAGACAGGGAGCCGCTACGAGCAGTACTTC	CAWSVETGSRYEQYF